Included here is one T cell receptor (beta chain) sequence, with context. Adults between roughly 18 and 89 years of age took part from 24 US areas. Donors were grouped by their self-reported clinical history. The sample belongs to a study of blood T cell repertoires in COVID-19. Study-level information: Sites across the United States, Italy and Spain contributed samples from acute and convalescent COVID-19. Sources were T cells, B-cell-depleted T cells, or PBMCs; the material itself was cDNA or gDNA.

Method: immunoSEQ multiplex PCR; TCRdb's copy keeps in-frame clones and lacks some. The profile covers 250,000 to 350,000 clones, with around 85% appearing a single time and around 2.5% taken by the ten largest. The germline V gene has CDR1 SGHNT and CDR2 YYREEE (reference sequence). V was shortened by 4 bases and J by 5 bases, with 21 bases between the two germline ends. The CDR3 is 16 residues long. This clonotype originated in a woman aged 45 to 65 who had recovered from COVID-19. The chain combines TRBV5-4 with TRBJ1-1, with a possible D match to TRBD1 (6 bases). Sequenced: PBMCs or T cells enriched from blood (not recorded which). CDR3 DNA sequence: TGTGCCAGCAGCCCCGGGACACTATCGAGGAAAACTGAAGCTTTCTTT. Protein product: CASSPGTLSRKTEAFF.